Each of the 5 T cell receptor beta chains below was sequenced from the same sample in a study of blood T cells in healthy people across ages. Together with a sample-barcoded 5' primer, a J-beta primer mix was included in a second PCR lasting about 6 to 11 cycles. TCRdb used MiXCR to reprocess the 5' RACE reads, holding one entry per CDR3 protein. The table includes hundreds of thousands of distinct CDR3 sequences, 45% to 65% detected once. The sequenced sample consisted of blood. The receptors were sampled from a man aged 55 to 69 in good health.

This clonotype came up a few times. This chain links TRBV9 with TRBJ2-5, with 9 bases that match TRBD1. The germline CDR1 and CDR2 sequences are SGDLS and YYNGEE. V trimming: 0 bases; J trimming: 3 bases; junction bases outside the gene matches: 3. This CDR3 comprises 15 residues. CDR3 amino acids: CASSVATGGKETQYF. The CDR3, as DNA: TGTGCCAGCAGCGTAGCAACAGGGGGCAAAGAGACCCAGTACTTC.

The chain couples TRBV29-1 to TRBJ2-1; tentatively, D is TRBD2 (6 bases). Per the germline V gene, CDR1 is SQVTM and CDR2 is ANQGSEA. CDR3 length equals 14 residues. Between the trimmed V and J ends, which lost 3 bases and 4 bases, there was a span of 13 bases. The CDR3 loop reads CSVDPGTGYNEQFF. The CDR3, as DNA: TGCAGCGTTGATCCCGGGACTGGTTACAATGAGCAGTTCTTC.

The chain couples TRBV20-1 to TRBJ1-1; D not resolved. Germline loops: CDR1 DFQATT, CDR2 SNEGSKA (reference sequence). V was shortened by 1 base and J by 0 bases, with 12 bases between the two germline ends. CDR3 length equals 15 residues. In DNA, the CDR3 is TGCAGTGCTAGAGGGCGGCTATTGATGAACACTGAAGCTTTCTTT. The encoded protein is CSARGRLLMNTEAFF.

This clonotype was detected a few times. J is TRBJ2-1 and V is TRBV5-1; TRBD2 matches 8 bases. V gave up 0 bases and J gave up 3 bases; unmatched junction bases: 2. The CDR3 consists of 15 residues. In germline, CDR1 is SGHRS, CDR2 YFSETQ. The CDR3 protein is CASSLEGTSYNEQFF. The CDR3 DNA follows: TGCGCCAGCAGCTTGGAAGGGACTAGCTACAATGAGCAGTTCTTC.

V is TRBV6-5 and J is TRBJ2-1; no firm D call. The CDR3 extends over 15 amino acids. Germline CDR1 is MNHEY and CDR2 is SVGAGI. V was clipped by 6 bases and J by 4 bases, with 16 bases between them. CDR3 DNA: TGTGCCAGCAGCCGAGAGAGAAGGAAATACAATGAGCAGTTCTTC. Translated: CASSRERRKYNEQFF.